This record concerns one T cell receptor (beta chain) sequence. No cognate antigen has been identified for it. No much larger clone is present one base from it, and per-base qualities are unavailable. Read against the paper, the sample's time point label means: week 23, last vaccination. A 20-mer mutant IDH1 peptide at 300 micrograms in Montanide made up each vaccine dose, which was injected subcutaneously together with topical imiquimod. The donors had newly diagnosed IDH1-mutant astrocytomas of WHO grade 3 or 4 that showed loss of nuclear ATRX. The samples were drawn from NOA16, a multicentre, single-arm, open-label phase I trial in Germany that tested a mutant IDH1 peptide vaccine in humans for the first time. Genomic DNA for TCRB sequencing was extracted from EDTA blood using the DNeasy Blood and Tissue Kit. The sample belongs to a study of a mutant IDH1 vaccine in newly diagnosed glioma (dated by TCRdb to the early 2020s). Regarding the research as a whole: Across visits V03 through V10, patients got a total of eight vaccinations, given in weeks 1, 3, 5, 7, 11, 15, 19 and 23. Before enrollment, most patients had been given radiochemotherapy with temozolomide as standard therapy, while the rest had received either radiotherapy alone or temozolomide alone. Longitudinal TCRB deep sequencing was performed for around 23 treated patients wherever samples were available for exploratory analyses. Vaccination was initiated 4-6 weeks after radiotherapy alone, or concurrently with temozolomide cycles in the chemotherapy-containing groups. Six visits were used for peripheral blood collection: V03 (baseline), V05, V07, V10, V12 and V13. Of the roughly 30 treated patients, approximately 62% were male and around 40% were female, and the mean age was approximately 40 years. What the study reported, not specific to this receptor: Pseudoprogression appeared unrelated to alterations in the top peripheral T cell clonotypes detected by TCRB sequencing. According to the authors, sample limitations meant that analyses of patient blood samples could not be reproduced. Vaccine-induced immune responses across multiple MHC alleles were detected in 93.3% of patients. Selection of PBMC samples for TCRB deep sequencing was based on availability.

The CDR3, cysteine through phenylalanine, is 14 amino acids long. Only CDR3 DNA remains: 42 bases, in frame from the first base. CDR1 and CDR2 are drawn from the germline V gene (reference sequence): LNHDA, SQIVND. Ends trimmed: V by 6 bases, J by 2 bases; bases unmatched to a gene: 6. The library was generated by the immunoSEQ multiplex PCR assay. The hsTCRB Kit was used according to the manufacturer's protocol to amplify rearranged TCR beta chain sequences. TCRB libraries were sequenced on an Illumina MiSeq. In the paper's pipeline: The proprietary platform of the kit vendor was used for demultiplexing, trimming and gene mapping. This is the immuneACCESS table as TCRdb keeps it, with only in-frame sequences that have V and J called. A part of the clones is gone; compared with another copy, unresolved V genes explain less than half, and the rest is unexplained. The V and J calls and clone size come from that table; D and trimming were worked out from the DNA. The sample table contains 50,000 to 60,000 clones; only one count was recorded for about 80% of them. The top ten clones comprise 6.2% of the sample.

The sequence is built from TRBV19 and TRBJ1-1; TRBD1 aligns with 7 central bases. Sequenced here: PBMCs, sampled from a glioma patient whose treatment included an IDH1 peptide vaccine. This clonotype was sampled from a man aged 40-49 years with glioma. The CDR3 reads as follows: CASRRTGINTEAFF. The DNA sequence reads TGTGCCAGTAGACGGACAGGCATTAACACTGAAGCTTTCTTT.